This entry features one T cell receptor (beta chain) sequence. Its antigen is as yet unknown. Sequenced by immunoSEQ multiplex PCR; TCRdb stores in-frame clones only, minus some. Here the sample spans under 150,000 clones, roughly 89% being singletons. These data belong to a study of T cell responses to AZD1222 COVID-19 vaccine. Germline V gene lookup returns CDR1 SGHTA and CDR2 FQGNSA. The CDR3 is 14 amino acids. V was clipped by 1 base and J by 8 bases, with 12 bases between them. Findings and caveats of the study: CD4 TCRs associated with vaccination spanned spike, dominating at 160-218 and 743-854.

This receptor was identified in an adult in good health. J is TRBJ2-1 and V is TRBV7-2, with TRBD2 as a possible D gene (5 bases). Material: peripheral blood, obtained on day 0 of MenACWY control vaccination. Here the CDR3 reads CASSLVTSRDEQFF. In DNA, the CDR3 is TGTGCCAGCAGCTTAGTAACTTCGCGGGATGAGCAGTTCTTC.